This entry describes one T cell receptor (beta chain). What it binds is not known. This CDR3 comprises 13 residues. Deletions cut 1 base from V and 8 bases from J, with 11 bases between. Each donor gave around 9.3 milliliters of peripheral blood. These data are taken from a study of blood T cells in healthy people across ages. Broader study findings: Across the age range, TCR beta diversity per million T cells fell in a roughly linear way.

With a J-beta primer mix and a sample-barcoded 5' primer, a second PCR ran about 7 to 12 cycles. Via MiXCR, TCRdb re-called the 5' RACE reads, giving one row per CDR3 protein. Here the sample spans roughly 2 million distinct CDR3 sequences, 40% to 55% being singletons. The sequencing sample was made of blood. V usage is TRBV12-3 or TRBV12-4 and J usage is TRBJ1-2, with D unclear. The receptor comes from a woman in her forties in good health. CDR3 nucleotides: TGTGCCAGCAGTTTAGTAACGGGTTTAGGCTACACCTTC. It specifies CASSLVTGLGYTF.